A selection of T cell receptor beta chains follows, all from one sample in a study of blood T cells in healthy people across ages. Each CDR3 protein gets one entry after TCRdb re-called the 5' RACE reads with MiXCR. This table has some 1.4 million distinct CDR3 sequences, around 42% appearing once. The specimen sequenced was blood. All receptors come from a woman under 30 in good health. CDR3s include the opening cysteine and the closing phenylalanine or tryptophan. A D gene is named only where the DNA matches it firmly. Size is omitted from some rows. Given values are once, few, many or a class for expanded clones.

size | J | V | D | DNA | CDR3
. | TRBJ2-4 | TRBV6-1 | . | TGTGCCAGCAGTGGGAGGATATCACAGGAGCAGTACTTC | CASSGRISQEQYF
. | TRBJ2-7 | TRBV3-1 | . | TGTGCCAGCACCCCGGCTGAAACAGGCGTCGACGAGCAGTACTTC | CASTPAETGVDEQYF
few | TRBJ2-3 | TRBV30 | TRBD1 | TGTGCCTGGACCCGGGACAGCGGCTTCACAGATACGCAGTATTTT | CAWTRDSGFTDTQYF
. | TRBJ2-2 | TRBV11-3 | . | TGTGCCAGCAGCTTAGGGGATACGGCGGGCACCGGGGAGCTGTTTTTT | CASSLGDTAGTGELFF
few | TRBJ1-3 | TRBV4-2 | TRBD1 | TGTGCCAGCAGCCAAGGGGCAGGGGGCTACTCTGGAAACACCATATATTTT | CASSQGAGGYSGNTIYF
few | TRBJ1-1 | TRBV12-3/TRBV12-4 | . | TGTGCCAGCAGACACCGGGCACCTGAAGCTTTCTTT | CASRHRAPEAFF
. | TRBJ1-5 | TRBV28 | TRBD1 | TGTGCCAGCAGTTTATGGGGACAGGGGGATCAGCCCCAGCATTTT | CASSLWGQGDQPQHF
few | TRBJ1-2 | TRBV12-3/TRBV12-4 | . | TGTGCCAGCAGTTTAATGGCCCAGGGAAAGTATGGCTACACCTTC | CASSLMAQGKYGYTF
. | TRBJ2-5 | TRBV11-2 | TRBD2 | TGTGCCAGCAGCTTAGCTCTAGCGGGGGGACATGAGCAGTACTTC | CASSLALAGGHEQYF
. | TRBJ2-7 | TRBV12-3/TRBV12-4 | . | TGTGCCAGCAGTTGGACAGCGAGCGCTTACGAGCAGTACTTC | CASSWTASAYEQYF
. | TRBJ2-7 | TRBV15 | . | TGTGCCACCAGCAGGCGACAGACCTTTTACTCCTACGAGCAGTACTTC | CATSRRQTFYSYEQYF
few | TRBJ2-1 | TRBV9 | TRBD2 | TGTGCCAGCAGCGCCAGCGGGGGGGTTTACAATGAGCAGTTCTTC | CASSASGGVYNEQFF
. | TRBJ2-2 | TRBV3-1 | . | TGTGCCAGCAGCTGGAGCGTAGGCTGGCAGTCGAACACCGGGGAGCTGTTTTTT | CASSWSVGWQSNTGELFF
. | TRBJ2-7 | TRBV12-3/TRBV12-4 | TRBD2 | TGTGCCAGCAGTTCGAACCCTCGCGAACTAGCGGTTGCCTACGAGCGGTACTTC | CASSSNPRELAVAYERYF
few | TRBJ2-5 | TRBV2 | . | TGTGCCAGCAGTGTAGGTCTGTACCAAGAGACCCAGTACTTC | CASSVGLYQETQYF
once | TRBJ1-5 | TRBV7-9 | . | TGTGCCAGCAGCGAGGCGGGTGCTTCAGTATCAATGGGTAGCAATCAGCCCCAGCATTTT | CASSEAGASVSMGSNQPQHF
. | TRBJ2-7 | TRBV12-3/TRBV12-4 | TRBD2 | TGTGCCAGCAGTAGGTCGGGGGGGGGCTACGAGCAGTACTTC | CASSRSGGGYEQYF
. | TRBJ2-3 | TRBV7-2 | . | TGTGCCAGCAGCTTAGGCTTGGCAAGATCTAGCACAGATACGCAGTATTTT | CASSLGLARSSTDTQYF
. | TRBJ2-3 | TRBV4-2 | . | TGTGCCAGCAGCCAAGACCCCCCCACCTCTAGCACAGATACGCAGTATTTT | CASSQDPPTSSTDTQYF
few | TRBJ2-1 | TRBV6-2/TRBV6-3 | TRBD2 | TGTGCCAGCAGTTACTGGGCGGGGGGACCCTCCAATGAGCAGTTCTTC | CASSYWAGGPSNEQFF
. | TRBJ2-7 | TRBV6-1 | TRBD2 | TGTGCCAGCGGTGGCCAGCGGGAGGTTTATGACGAGCAGTACTTC | CASGGQREVYDEQYF
few | TRBJ2-5 | TRBV2 | . | TGTGCCTCGAACCGACGGGAAGCCCAAGAGACCCAGTACTTC | CASNRREAQETQYF
few | TRBJ1-2 | TRBV20-1 | TRBD1 | TGCAGTGCTACGGGACAGTCAGTGTACGGCTACACCTTC | CSATGQSVYGYTF
. | TRBJ2-1 | TRBV6-5 | . | TGTGCCAGCAGCCGACGGTGGGGTAACAATGAGCAGTTCTTC | CASSRRWGNNEQFF
. | TRBJ2-7 | TRBV6-1 | TRBD1 | TGTGCCAGCAGTGGGGGACAGGTACCCTACGAGCAGTACTTC | CASSGGQVPYEQYF
few | TRBJ2-3 | TRBV6-1 | TRBD2 | TGTGCCAGCAGCCCCCGAGCGGCGCGGACTAGTATAACAGATACGCAGTATTTT | CASSPRAARTSITDTQYF
. | TRBJ2-3 | TRBV3-1 | TRBD2 | TGTGCCAGCAGCCAGTTACGGACTAGCGGCTTCACAGATACGCAGTATTTT | CASSQLRTSGFTDTQYF
few | TRBJ2-7 | TRBV28 | TRBD2 | TGTGCCAGCAGTTTATTCACGGCGGGAGGTAACTACGAGCAGTACTTC | CASSLFTAGGNYEQYF
. | TRBJ2-1 | TRBV29-1 | . | TGCAGCGTTGAAGATCTGGGGGGGGCACGGTTCTTC | CSVEDLGGARFF
. | TRBJ2-5 | TRBV7-9 | TRBD2 | TGTGCCAGCAGCTCCTTAGCGGGAGAAATGACCCAGTACTTC | CASSSLAGEMTQYF
few | TRBJ2-1 | TRBV2 | TRBD1 | TGTGCCAGCAGAAACAGGGGGACACTGCCTTACAATGAGCAGTTCTTC | CASRNRGTLPYNEQFF
. | TRBJ1-2 | TRBV18 | . | TGTGCCAGCTCGCCAAACTCAGGGCGAGATGGCTACACCTTC | CASSPNSGRDGYTF
many | TRBJ2-5 | TRBV29-1 | . | TGCAGCGTTAAGGCCAGGGACCTGTACCAAGAGACCCAGTACTTC | CSVKARDLYQETQYF
. | TRBJ1-2 | TRBV15 | . | TGTGCCACCAGCCCCCAAACAGGGTTTGGCTACACCTTC | CATSPQTGFGYTF
. | TRBJ2-5 | TRBV9 | . | TGTGCCAGCAGCTCTAGGGGGGGACCCCAAGAGACCCAGTACTTC | CASSSRGGPQETQYF
. | TRBJ2-7 | TRBV29-1 | . | TGCAGCGTTGTAACGGAGACCTCCTACGAGCAGTGCTTC | CSVVTETSYEQCF
. | TRBJ2-5 | TRBV5-1 | TRBD2 | TGCGCCAGCGGCTTGCGGTCGGAGCGGGGACAAGAGACCCAGTACTTC | CASGLRSERGQETQYF
. | TRBJ2-3 | TRBV5-1 | . | TGCGCCAGCAGCTACTTTAGCGGAGAGGGAGATACGCAGTATTTT | CASSYFSGEGDTQYF
. | TRBJ2-1 | TRBV5-1 | TRBD2 | TGCGCCAGCAGCGCACGCGGGGGGACGGGAAATGAGCAGTTCTTC | CASSARGGTGNEQFF
. | TRBJ2-3 | TRBV5-1 | TRBD2 | TGCGCCAGCAGCTTGACCGGACTAGCGGGGGACACAGATACGCAGTATTTT | CASSLTGLAGDTDTQYF
few | TRBJ2-5 | TRBV28 | . | TGTGCCAGCAGTTTATCTCAGGGAGGAAGGACCCAGTACTTC | CASSLSQGGRTQYF
. | TRBJ2-5 | TRBV7-6 | . | TGTGCCAGCAGCCCCTCTGCGGTTGCGGAGCAGTACTTC | CASSPSAVAEQYF
. | TRBJ2-5 | TRBV3-1 | . | TGTGCCAGCAGCCAAGAGCTAGTGGGGGGAGAGACCCAGTACTTC | CASSQELVGGETQYF